The present T cell receptor beta chain was sequenced within a study of blood T cell repertoires in COVID-19. From germline, CDR1 is SNHLY and CDR2 FYNNEI. V was pared by 6 bases and J by 0 bases, with 17 bases of the junction left unmatched. This CDR3 is 20 amino acids long. The assay was immunoSEQ multiplex PCR, and TCRdb's table has in-frame clones only and misses some. Of around 290,000 clones listed, around nine tenths are singletons. The chain recombines TRBV2 with TRBJ2-1; 10 bases match TRBD2. This TCR derives from a woman aged 18-29 years who had recovered from COVID-19. What was sequenced was PBMCs or T cells enriched from blood (not recorded which). The CDR3, as DNA: TGTGCCAGCAGCCCTTTGGGGGCTAGCGGGAGTTCCTGCTCCTACAATGAGCAGTTCTTC. Its translation: CASSPLGASGSSCSYNEQFF.